This TCR beta chain was retrieved from a study of CD8 T cells in Susac syndrome. TEMRA cells were FACS-enriched and CD8+ and CD4+ T cells negatively isolated. This clonotype appeared a single time. Random-hexamer reverse transcription was applied to roughly 0.45 to 1 ug RNA. Using its own MiXCR run on the immunoSEQ multiplex PCR reads, TCRdb lists one record per CDR3 protein. The sample holds about 69,000 distinct CDR3 sequences; roughly 91% are singletons and the top ten take just over 0.5%. The ends were cut back, 0 bases at V and 0 bases at J, with 13 bases in the middle. Germline V gene data show CDR1 as SGDLS and CDR2 as YYNGEE. This CDR3 is 17 amino acids long.

The chain has TRBV9 and TRBJ2-1; D not certain. This receptor was obtained from a human donor with multiple sclerosis. The sequenced material came from CD8+ T cells from PBMCs. The CDR3 loop is CASSVGADVFSYNEQFF. CDR3 DNA sequence: TGTGCCAGCAGCGTAGGGGCAGACGTATTCTCCTACAATGAGCAGTTCTTC. Using reference TRBV9 and TRBJ2-1 for the parts outside the CDR3, the full variable domain is DSGVTQTPKHLITATGQRVTLRCSPRSGDLSVYWYQQSLDQGLQFLIQYYNGEERAKGNILERFSAQQFPDLHSELNLSSLELGDSALYFCASSVGADVFSYNEQFFGPGTRLTVL.